This passage covers 17 T cell receptor beta chains from one sample sequenced in a study of T cells in women clearing cervical HPV infection. Some clones are missing from TCRdb's copy, which holds only in-frame ones; the method was immunoSEQ multiplex PCR. This specimen shows roughly 40,000 clones; the ten leading clones hold around 5.5%. The source material was blood buffy coat. All receptors come from a woman aged 18 to 75 with a cervical HPV16 infection that either progressed to CIN3+ or cleared (not recorded which).

The covered CDR3 bases are TGTGCCAGCTCACCACCCCAGGGGGGAGGTGAG. Protein sequence: CASSPPQGGGE. From start to end, the CDR3 is CASSPPQGGGEQFF. J is TRBJ2-1 and V is TRBV18; weak D call: TRBD1 (7 bases). The read ends 3 residues early relative to the CDR3; the germline J gene fills the gap. V was clipped by 0 bases and J by 9 bases, with 12 bases between them. The CDR3 has 14 residues. Looked up from germline, CDR1 is KGHSH and CDR2 is LQKENI.

In regard to this clone: Read sequence stops 3 residues before the CDR3 end, and the germline J gene provides the missing end. The rearrangement joins TRBV20-1 to TRBJ2-3; D perhaps matches TRBD1 (6 bases). The V gene lost 4 bases and the J gene lost 3 bases, with 11 bases spanning the gap. The CDR3 extends over 13 amino acids. The germline V gene has CDR1 DFQATT and CDR2 SNEGSKA (reference sequence). The CDR3 reads CSANLQGTDTQYF. The CDR3 DNA, read in part, is TGCAGTGCTAATTTACAGGGAACAGATACG.

Notes on this clone: Coverage ceases 3 residues before the CDR3 finishes, and the germline J gene fills in the end. This chain joins TRBV20-1 and TRBJ1-1; tentative D call: TRBD1 (6 bases). The germline V and J ends were trimmed by 0 bases and 2 bases, with 13 bases remaining between them. This CDR3 region has 15 residues. The germline CDR1 and CDR2 sequences are DFQATT and SNEGSKA (reference sequence). The sequenced CDR3 bases are TGCAGTGCTAGAGACAAACAGGGAAGAAACACTGAA. Its translation is CSARDKQGRNTE. The whole CDR3 protein reads CSARDKQGRNTEAFF.

For this clone: The read terminates 3 residues before the CDR3 end, so the remaining end is supplied by the germline J gene. The chain carries TRBV19 and TRBJ1-2; D possibly corresponds to TRBD1 (6 bases). V shed 3 bases and J shed 0 bases, with 14 bases lying between them. Germline V gene lookup returns CDR1 LNHDA and CDR2 SQIVND (reference sequence). The CDR3 consists of 16 residues. CDR3 amino acids: CASSMGKTGANYGYTF. The part of the CDR3 DNA that was read is TGTGCCAGTAGTATGGGCAAGACAGGAGCTAACTATGGC. The variable domain in full, with the rest retrieved from reference TRBV19 and TRBJ1-2, is DGGITQSPKYLFRKEGQNVTLSCEQNLNHDAMYWYRQDPGQGLRLIYYSQIVNDFQKGDIAEGYSVSREKKESFPLTVTSAQKNPTAFYLCASSMGKTGANYGYTFGSGTRLTVV.

Regarding this clone: The read finishes 3 residues shy of the CDR3 end, and the germline J gene is used to complete it. The chain is built from TRBV7-2 and TRBJ2-7; TRBD1 might be the D (5 bases). CDR1 and CDR2 from the germline V gene are SGHTA and FQGNSA. Trimming cost V 2 bases and J 4 bases, with 9 bases left between them. This CDR3 has 13 amino acids. This CDR3 reads CASSLQGLYEQYF. Incomplete CDR3 DNA: TGTGCCAGCAGCTTACAGGGTTTATACGAG.

Notes on this clone: The CDR3 end falls 3 residues outside the read, so it is completed with the germline J gene. V and J are TRBV5-1 and TRBJ2-3; no reliable D call. The CDR3 length is 13 residues. The V gene lost 3 bases and the J gene lost 1 base, with 6 bases spanning the gap. Germline loops: CDR1 SGHRS, CDR2 YFSETQ. CDR3 DNA (partial): TGCGCCAGCAGCTCCGGTGGCACAGATACG. This sequence encodes CASSSGGTDT. In full, the CDR3 reads CASSSGGTDTQYF.

Concerning this clone: The read is 3 residues too short to cover the CDR3 end, so that end is filled in from the germline J gene. This chain connects TRBV29-1 to TRBJ2-7; 9 bases line up with TRBD1. V gave up 6 bases and J gave up 4 bases; unmatched junction bases: 4. The CDR3 runs 12 residues. Germline V gives CDR1 SQVTM, CDR2 ANQGSEA. CDR3 protein: CSVRDRAYEQYF. The covered CDR3 bases are TGCAGCGTCCGGGACAGGGCTTACGAG.

Comments on this clone: The read is 3 residues too short to cover the CDR3 end, so that end is filled in from the germline J gene. V usage is TRBV6-4 and J usage is TRBJ1-4; D not certain. Germline CDR1 and CDR2: MRHNA and SNTAGT. There are 18 residues in the CDR3. Trimming removed 2 bases from V and 4 bases from J, with 20 bases in between. CDR3 loop: CASSDVRVPPPNNEKLFF. CDR3 bases read: TGTGCCAGCAGTGACGTGAGGGTACCACCTCCGAATAATGAAAAA.

On this clone: The CDR3 extends 3 residues past the end of the read, so its final part is completed from the germline J gene. The chain joins TRBV30 to TRBJ2-1; the match to TRBD2 covers 9 bases. V was clipped by 2 bases and J by 4 bases; unmatched bases: 9. This CDR3 comprises 16 residues. CDR1 is GTSNPN, CDR2 SVGIG, per germline (reference sequence). The CDR3 bases that were read are TGTGCCTGGAGTAGTGGCGGGAGGGCCGGGTACAATGAG. The encoded protein is CAWSSGGRAGYNE. The entire CDR3 reads CAWSSGGRAGYNEQFF.

As to this clone: The read halts 3 residues ahead of the CDR3 end, with the missing end drawn from the germline J gene. J is TRBJ1-2 and V is TRBV28, with TRBD1 matching 10 bases. The CDR3 runs 14 residues. Germline V CDR1 and CDR2: MDHEN, SYDVKM. The V and J ends lost 6 bases and 4 bases, in that order; junction bases with no gene match: 5. CDR3: CASRTGGGSYGYTF. Incomplete CDR3 DNA: TGTGCCAGCAGGACAGGGGGCGGGAGCTATGGC.

As to this clone: Read data end 3 residues before the CDR3 end; the end is taken from the germline J gene. The chain uses TRBV7-2 and TRBJ2-4; tentatively, D is TRBD1 (5 bases). Germline V gene data show CDR1 as SGHTA and CDR2 as FQGNSA. CDR3 size: 13 residues. CDR3: CASSLGQSLGQYF. The CDR3 bases that were read are TGTGCCAGCAGCTTAGGACAGAGTCTTGGT.

Notes on this clone: The read terminates 3 residues ahead of where the CDR3 ends, so the germline J gene completes it. The genes are TRBV18 and TRBJ1-6; D is possibly TRBD1 (5 bases). V was pared by 2 bases and J by 7 bases, with 21 bases between. This CDR3 region has 18 residues. Germline CDR1 is KGHSH and CDR2 is LQKENI. CDR3 loop: CASSPSKRPPGGNSPLHF. Partial CDR3 DNA: TGTGCCAGCTCACCATCCAAGCGCCCGCCCGGGGGGAATTCACCC.

Incomplete CDR3 DNA: TGTGCCAGCAGCTTAGGGGGCAGGGGGCGCGCGAATGAG. This encodes CASSLGGRGRANE. The whole CDR3 is CASSLGGRGRANEQFF. The rearrangement uses TRBV7-6 and TRBJ2-1; 8 bases align to TRBD1. The read ends 3 residues shy of where the CDR3 ends; the end is completed using the germline J gene. J was trimmed by 7 bases and V by 1 base; bases with no gene match: 9. The CDR3 runs 16 residues. CDR1 and CDR2 from the germline V gene are SGHVS and FNYEAQ.

Points on this clone: The read is 3 residues too short to cover the CDR3 end, so that end is filled in from the germline J gene. The chain couples TRBV29-1 to TRBJ1-5; TRBD1 might be the D (6 bases). Germline V CDR1 and CDR2: SQVTM, ANQGSEA. Trimming took off 8 bases at V and 0 bases at J, with 14 bases between the two ends. The CDR3 is made up of 14 amino acids. The CDR3 spells CSLGAPYSNQPQHF. Incomplete CDR3 DNA: TGCAGCCTGGGGGCACCATATAGCAATCAGCCC.

Of note for this clone: The read gets to within 3 residues of the CDR3 end, and the germline J gene fills in the rest. The gene calls are TRBV20-1 and TRBJ2-3; 8 positions match TRBD2. CDR3 size: 14 residues. Germline lookup yields CDR1 DFQATT and CDR2 SNEGSKA (reference sequence). V lost 5 bases and J lost 2; bases outside the gene matches: 6. The part of the CDR3 DNA that was read is TGCAGTGCTTCCGGACTAGCTGACACAGATACG. Protein sequence: CSASGLADTDT. The complete CDR3 reads CSASGLADTDTQYF.

As regards this clone: The read ends 3 residues early relative to the CDR3; the germline J gene fills the gap. The chain is built from TRBV24-1 and TRBJ2-5, with D unresolved. V dropped 9 bases and J dropped 2 bases, with 15 bases sitting between them. The germline V gene encodes CDR1 KGHDR and CDR2 SFDVKD. This CDR3 comprises 14 residues. This CDR3 is CATSHQNDQETQYF. The CDR3 bases that were read are TGTGCCACCTCTCACCAGAACGATCAAGAGACC.

In regard to this clone: The read stops 3 residues short of the end of the CDR3; the missing end is completed from the germline J gene. V usage is TRBV13 and J usage is TRBJ2-5, with TRBD1 matching over 8 bases. V shed 5 bases and J 2 bases; nucleotides not matched to a gene: 4. Per the germline V gene, CDR1 is PRHDT and CDR2 is FYEKMQ (reference sequence). This CDR3 is 14 amino acids long. CDR3 DNA, as far as it was read: TGTGCCAGCAGCGCCCGACAGGGGCAAGAGACC. This codes for CASSARQGQET. From start to end, the CDR3 is CASSARQGQETQYF.